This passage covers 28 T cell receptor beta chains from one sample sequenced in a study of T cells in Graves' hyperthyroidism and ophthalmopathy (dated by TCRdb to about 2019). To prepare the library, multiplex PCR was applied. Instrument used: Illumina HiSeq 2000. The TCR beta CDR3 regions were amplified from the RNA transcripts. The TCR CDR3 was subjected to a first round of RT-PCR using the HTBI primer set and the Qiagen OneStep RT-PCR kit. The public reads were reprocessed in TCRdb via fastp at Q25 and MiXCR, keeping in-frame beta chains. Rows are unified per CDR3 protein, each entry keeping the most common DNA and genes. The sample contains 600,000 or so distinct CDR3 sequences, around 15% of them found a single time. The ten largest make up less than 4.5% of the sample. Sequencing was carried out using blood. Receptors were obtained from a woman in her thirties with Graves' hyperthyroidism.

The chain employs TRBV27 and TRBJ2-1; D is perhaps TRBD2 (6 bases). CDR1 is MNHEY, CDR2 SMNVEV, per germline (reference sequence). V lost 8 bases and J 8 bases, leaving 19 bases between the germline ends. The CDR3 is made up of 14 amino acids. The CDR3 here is CASQPGLPFDEQFF. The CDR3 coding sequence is TGTGCCAGCCAACCGGGACTCCCCTTCGATGAGCAGTTCTTC.

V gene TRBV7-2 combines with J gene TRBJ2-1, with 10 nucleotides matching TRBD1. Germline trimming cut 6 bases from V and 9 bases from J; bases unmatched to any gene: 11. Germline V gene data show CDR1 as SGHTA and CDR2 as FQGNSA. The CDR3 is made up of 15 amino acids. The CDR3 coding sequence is TGTGCCAGCAGGGGACAGGGGAGCTTACGGGGTGAGCAGTTCTTC. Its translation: CASRGQGSLRGEQFF.

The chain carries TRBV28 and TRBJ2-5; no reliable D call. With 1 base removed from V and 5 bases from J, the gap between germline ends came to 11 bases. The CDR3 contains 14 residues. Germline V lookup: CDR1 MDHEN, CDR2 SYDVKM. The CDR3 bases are TGTGCCAGCAGTTTATTATCTACGGCGGAGACCCAGTACTTC. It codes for CASSLLSTAETQYF. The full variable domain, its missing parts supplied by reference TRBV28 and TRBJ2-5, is DVKVTQSSRYLVKRTGEKVFLECVQDMDHENMFWYRQDPGLGLRLIYFSYDVKMKEKGDIPEGYSVSREKKERFSLILESASTNQTSMYLCASSLLSTAETQYFGPGTRLLVL.

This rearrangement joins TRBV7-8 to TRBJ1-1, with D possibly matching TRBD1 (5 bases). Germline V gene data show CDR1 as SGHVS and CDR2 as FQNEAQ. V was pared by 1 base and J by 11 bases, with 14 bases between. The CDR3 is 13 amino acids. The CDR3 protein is CASSLGVGGTAFF. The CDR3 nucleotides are TGTGCCAGCAGCTTAGGGGTGGGGGGAACGGCTTTCTTT.

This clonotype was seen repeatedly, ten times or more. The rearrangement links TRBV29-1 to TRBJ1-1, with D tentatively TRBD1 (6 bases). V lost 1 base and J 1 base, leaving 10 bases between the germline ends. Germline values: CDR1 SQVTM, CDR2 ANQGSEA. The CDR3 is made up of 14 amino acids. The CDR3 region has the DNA TGCAGCGTTGAAGCCCTGACAGGGAACACTGAAGCTTTCTTT. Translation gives CSVEALTGNTEAFF. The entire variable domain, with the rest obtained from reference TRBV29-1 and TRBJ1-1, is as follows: SAVISQKPSRDICQRGTSLTIQCQVDSQVTMMFWYRQQPGQSLTLIATANQGSEATYESGFVIDKFPISRPNLTFSTLTVSNMSPEDSSIYLCSVEALTGNTEAFFGQGTRLTVV.

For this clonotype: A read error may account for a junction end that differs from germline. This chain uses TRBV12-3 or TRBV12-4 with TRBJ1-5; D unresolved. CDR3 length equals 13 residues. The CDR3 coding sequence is TGTGCCAGCAGTTTGGAACGCAATCACCCCCAGCATTTT. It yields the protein CASSLERNHPQHF.

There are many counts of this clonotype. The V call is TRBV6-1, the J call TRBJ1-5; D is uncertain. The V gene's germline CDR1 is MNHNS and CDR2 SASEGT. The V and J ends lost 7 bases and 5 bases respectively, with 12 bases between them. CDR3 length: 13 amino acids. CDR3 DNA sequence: TGTGCCAGCACTGTCACGCAATATCAGCCCCAGCATTTT. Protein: CASTVTQYQPQHF.

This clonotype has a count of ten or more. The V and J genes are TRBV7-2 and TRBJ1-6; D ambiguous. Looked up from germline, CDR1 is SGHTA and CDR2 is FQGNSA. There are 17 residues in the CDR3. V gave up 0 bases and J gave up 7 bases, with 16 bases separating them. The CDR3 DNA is TGTGCCAGCAGCTTAGCCGTGTCCGTATGGGCAAATTCACCCCTCCACTTT. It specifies CASSLAVSVWANSPLHF.

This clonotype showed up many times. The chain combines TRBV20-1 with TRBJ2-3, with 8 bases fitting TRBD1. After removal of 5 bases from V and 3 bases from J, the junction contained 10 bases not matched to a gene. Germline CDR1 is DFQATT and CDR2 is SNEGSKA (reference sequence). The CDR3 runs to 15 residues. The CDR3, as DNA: TGCAGTGCTGGACCCCGCAGGGGGCGAACAGATACGCAGTATTTT. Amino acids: CSAGPRRGRTDTQYF.

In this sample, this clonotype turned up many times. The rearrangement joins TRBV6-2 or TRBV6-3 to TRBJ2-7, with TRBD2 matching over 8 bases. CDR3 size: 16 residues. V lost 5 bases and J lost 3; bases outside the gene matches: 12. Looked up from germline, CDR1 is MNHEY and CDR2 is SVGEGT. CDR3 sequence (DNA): TGTGCCAGCAGTGATGCCTCAGCGGGAGCGGTCTACGAGCAGTACTTC. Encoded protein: CASSDASAGAVYEQYF.

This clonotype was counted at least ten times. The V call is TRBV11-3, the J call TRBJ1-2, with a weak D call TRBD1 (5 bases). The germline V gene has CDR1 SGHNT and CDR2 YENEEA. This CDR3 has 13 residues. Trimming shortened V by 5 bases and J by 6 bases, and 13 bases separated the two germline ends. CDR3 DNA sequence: TGTGCCAGCAGCCTGGGACCGATAAATGGCTACACCTTC. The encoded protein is CASSLGPINGYTF. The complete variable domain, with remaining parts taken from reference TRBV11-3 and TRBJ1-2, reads EAGVVQSPRYKIIEKKQPVAFWCNPISGHNTLYWYLQNLGQGPELLIRYENEEAVDDSQLPKDRFSAERLKGVDSTLKIQPAELGDSAVYLCASSLGPINGYTFGSGTRLTVV.

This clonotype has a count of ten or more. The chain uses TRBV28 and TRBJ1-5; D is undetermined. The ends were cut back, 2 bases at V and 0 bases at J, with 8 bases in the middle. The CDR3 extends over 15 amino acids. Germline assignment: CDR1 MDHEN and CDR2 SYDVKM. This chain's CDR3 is CASSLRWVSNQPQHF. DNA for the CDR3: TGTGCCAGCAGTTTACGGTGGGTTAGCAATCAGCCCCAGCATTTT.

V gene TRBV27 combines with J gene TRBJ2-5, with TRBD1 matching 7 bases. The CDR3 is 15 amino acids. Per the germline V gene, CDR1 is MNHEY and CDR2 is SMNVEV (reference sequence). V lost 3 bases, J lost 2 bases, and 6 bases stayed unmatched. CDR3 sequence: CASSFWQGEQETQYF. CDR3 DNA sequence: TGTGCCAGCAGTTTCTGGCAGGGGGAACAAGAGACCCAGTACTTC.

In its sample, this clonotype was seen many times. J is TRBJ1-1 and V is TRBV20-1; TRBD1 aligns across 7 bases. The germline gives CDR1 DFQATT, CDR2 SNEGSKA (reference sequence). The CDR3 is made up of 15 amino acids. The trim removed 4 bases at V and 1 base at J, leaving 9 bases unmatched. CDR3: CSATAQGQPNTEAFF. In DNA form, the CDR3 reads TGCAGTGCTACAGCCCAGGGACAGCCGAACACTGAAGCTTTCTTT.

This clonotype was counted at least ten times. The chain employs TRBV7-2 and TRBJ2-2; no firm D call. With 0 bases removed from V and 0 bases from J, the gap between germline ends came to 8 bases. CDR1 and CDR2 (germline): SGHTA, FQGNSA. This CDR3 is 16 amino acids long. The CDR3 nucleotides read TGTGCCAGCAGCTTAGCGAGCGTGGCGAACACCGGGGAGCTGTTTTTT. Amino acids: CASSLASVANTGELFF.

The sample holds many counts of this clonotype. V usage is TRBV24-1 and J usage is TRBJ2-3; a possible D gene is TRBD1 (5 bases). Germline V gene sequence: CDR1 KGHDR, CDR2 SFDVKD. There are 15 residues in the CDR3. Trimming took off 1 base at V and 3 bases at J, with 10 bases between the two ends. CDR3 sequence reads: CATSDFIGETDTQYF. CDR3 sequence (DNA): TGTGCCACCAGTGATTTCATAGGGGAAACAGATACGCAGTATTTT.

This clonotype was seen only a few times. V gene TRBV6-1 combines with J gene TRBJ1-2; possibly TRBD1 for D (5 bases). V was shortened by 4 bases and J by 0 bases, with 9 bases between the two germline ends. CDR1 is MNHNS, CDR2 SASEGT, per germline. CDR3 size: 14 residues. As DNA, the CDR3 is TGTGCCAGCAGTGCCGGGACCCCTAACTATGGCTACACCTTC. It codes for CASSAGTPNYGYTF.

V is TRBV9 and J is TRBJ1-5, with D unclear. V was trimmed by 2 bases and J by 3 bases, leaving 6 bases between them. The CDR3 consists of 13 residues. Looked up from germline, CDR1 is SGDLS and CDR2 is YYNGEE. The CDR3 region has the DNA TGTGCCAGCAGCGTGGTCCCCAATCAGCCCCAGCATTTT. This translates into CASSVVPNQPQHF. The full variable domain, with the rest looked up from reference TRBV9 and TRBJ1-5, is DSGVTQTPKHLITATGQRVTLRCSPRSGDLSVYWYQQSLDQGLQFLIQYYNGEERAKGNILERFSAQQFPDLHSELNLSSLELGDSALYFCASSVVPNQPQHFGDGTRLSIL.

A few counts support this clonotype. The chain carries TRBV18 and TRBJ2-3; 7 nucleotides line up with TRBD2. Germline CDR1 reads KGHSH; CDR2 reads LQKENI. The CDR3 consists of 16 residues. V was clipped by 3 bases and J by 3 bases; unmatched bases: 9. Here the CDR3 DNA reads TGTGCCAGCTCACCTAGAGGGGACTATAGTACAGATACGCAGTATTTT. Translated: CASSPRGDYSTDTQYF.

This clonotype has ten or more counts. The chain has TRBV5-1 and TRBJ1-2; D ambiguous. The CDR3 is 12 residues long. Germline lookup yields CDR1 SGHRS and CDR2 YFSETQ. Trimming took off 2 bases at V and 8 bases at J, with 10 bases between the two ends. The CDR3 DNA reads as TGCGCCAGCAGCTTCCTCTCTGAGGGCTACACCTTC. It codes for CASSFLSEGYTF.

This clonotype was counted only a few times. The chain's CDR3 is CASSVSQGAGEAFF. The CDR3 nucleotides read TGTGCCAGCAGCGTGTCGCAGGGGGCTGGTGAAGCTTTCTTT. The rearrangement uses TRBV9 and TRBJ1-1, with 8 bases fitting TRBD1. Trimming took 2 bases from V and 7 from J; bases not matched to a gene: 7. Germline values: CDR1 SGDLS, CDR2 YYNGEE. The CDR3 covers 14 residues.

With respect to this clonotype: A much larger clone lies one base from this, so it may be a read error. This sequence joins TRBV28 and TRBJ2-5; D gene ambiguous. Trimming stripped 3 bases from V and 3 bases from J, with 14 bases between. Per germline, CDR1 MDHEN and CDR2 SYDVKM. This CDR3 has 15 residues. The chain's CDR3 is CASSFTPTWEETQYF. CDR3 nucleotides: TGTGCCAGCAGTTTCACACCAACATGGGAAGAGACCCAGTACTTC.

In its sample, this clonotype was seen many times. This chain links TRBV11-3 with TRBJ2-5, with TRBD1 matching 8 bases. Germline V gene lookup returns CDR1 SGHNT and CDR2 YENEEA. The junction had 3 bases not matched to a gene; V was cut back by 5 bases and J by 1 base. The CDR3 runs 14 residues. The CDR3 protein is CASSPDRGQETQYF. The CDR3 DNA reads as TGTGCCAGCAGCCCTGACAGGGGCCAAGAGACCCAGTACTTC.

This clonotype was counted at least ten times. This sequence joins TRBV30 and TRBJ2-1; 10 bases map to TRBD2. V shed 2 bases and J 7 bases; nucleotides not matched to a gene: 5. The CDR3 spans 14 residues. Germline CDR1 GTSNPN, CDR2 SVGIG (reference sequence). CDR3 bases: TGTGCCTGGAGTACTAGCGGGATTAGGAATGAGCAGTTCTTC. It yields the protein CAWSTSGIRNEQFF.

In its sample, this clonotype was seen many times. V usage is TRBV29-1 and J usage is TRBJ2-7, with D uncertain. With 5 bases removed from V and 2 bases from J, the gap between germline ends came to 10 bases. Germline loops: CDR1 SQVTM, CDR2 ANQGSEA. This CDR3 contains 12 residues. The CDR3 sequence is CSVQVRAYEQYF. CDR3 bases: TGCAGCGTTCAAGTTCGTGCCTACGAGCAGTACTTC.

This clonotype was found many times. The CDR3 is CASSLVLGDTQYF. CDR3 nucleotides: TGTGCCAGCAGCTTAGTTCTTGGGGATACGCAGTATTTT. The chain combines TRBV11-2 with TRBJ2-3, with no clear D. Germline V gene sequence: CDR1 SGHAT, CDR2 FQNNGV. Trimming cost V 1 base and J 6 bases, with 8 bases left between them. This CDR3 comprises 13 residues.

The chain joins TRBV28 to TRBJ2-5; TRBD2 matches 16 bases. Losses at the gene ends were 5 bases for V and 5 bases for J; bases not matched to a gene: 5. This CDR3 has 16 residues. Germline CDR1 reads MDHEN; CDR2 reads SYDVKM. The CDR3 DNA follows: TGTGCCAGCAGTCCGGGACTAGCGGGAGGGCGGGAGACCCAGTACTTC. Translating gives CASSPGLAGGRETQYF. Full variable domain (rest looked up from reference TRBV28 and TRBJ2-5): DVKVTQSSRYLVKRTGEKVFLECVQDMDHENMFWYRQDPGLGLRLIYFSYDVKMKEKGDIPEGYSVSREKKERFSLILESASTNQTSMYLCASSPGLAGGRETQYFGPGTRLLVL.

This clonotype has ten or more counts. The CDR3 bases are TGTGCCAGCAGCTTACGAATGCAGGCTGAAAAACTGTTTTTT. It encodes CASSLRMQAEKLFF. V is TRBV28 and J is TRBJ1-4, with D unclear. The CDR3 is 14 residues long. V lost 6 bases and J 7 bases, leaving 15 bases between the germline ends. CDR1 and CDR2 from the germline V gene are MDHEN and SYDVKM.